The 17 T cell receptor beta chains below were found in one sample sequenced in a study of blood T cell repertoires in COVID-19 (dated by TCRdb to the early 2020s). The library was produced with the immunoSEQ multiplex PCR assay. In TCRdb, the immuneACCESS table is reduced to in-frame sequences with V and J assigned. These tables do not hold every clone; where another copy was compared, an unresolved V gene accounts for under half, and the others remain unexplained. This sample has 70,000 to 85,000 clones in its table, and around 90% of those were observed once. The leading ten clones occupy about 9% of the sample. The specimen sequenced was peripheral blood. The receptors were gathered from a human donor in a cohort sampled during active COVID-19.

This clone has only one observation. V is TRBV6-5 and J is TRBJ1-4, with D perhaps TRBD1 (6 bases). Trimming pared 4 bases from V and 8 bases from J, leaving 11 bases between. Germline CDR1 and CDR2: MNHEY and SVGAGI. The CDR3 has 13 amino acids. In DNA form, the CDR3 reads TGTGCCAGCAGTTTTGGGACAAGGGAAAAACTGTTTTTT. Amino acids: CASSFGTREKLFF.

The CDR3 loop is CASSSGQGEGTQYF. The CDR3 DNA sequence: TGTGCCAGCAGCTCAGGACAGGGGGAAGGGACCCAGTACTTC. J is TRBJ2-5 and V is TRBV7-8; 10 nucleotides agree with TRBD1. The CDR3 has 14 amino acids. J gave up 7 bases and V 4 bases, and 6 bases lay outside the gene matches. From germline, CDR1 is SGHVS and CDR2 FQNEAQ. The full variable domain, completed using reference TRBV7-8 and TRBJ2-5, is GAGVSQSPRYKVAKRGQDVALRCDPISGHVSLFWYQQALGQGPEFLTYFQNEAQLDKSGLPSDRFFAERPEGSVSTLKIQRTQQEDSAVYLCASSSGQGEGTQYFGPGTRLLVL.

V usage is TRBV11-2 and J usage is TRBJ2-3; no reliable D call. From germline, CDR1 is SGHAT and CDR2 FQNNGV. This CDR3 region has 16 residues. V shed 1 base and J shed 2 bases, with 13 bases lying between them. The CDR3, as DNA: TGTGCCAGCAGCTTAGCAATGGAGCCTTCCACAGATACGCAGTATTTT. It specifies CASSLAMEPSTDTQYF. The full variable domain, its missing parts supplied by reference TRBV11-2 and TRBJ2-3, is EAGVAQSPRYKIIEKRQSVAFWCNPISGHATLYWYQQILGQGPKLLIQFQNNGVVDDSQLPKDRFSAERLKGVDSTLKIQPAKLEDSAVYLCASSLAMEPSTDTQYFGPGTRLTVL.

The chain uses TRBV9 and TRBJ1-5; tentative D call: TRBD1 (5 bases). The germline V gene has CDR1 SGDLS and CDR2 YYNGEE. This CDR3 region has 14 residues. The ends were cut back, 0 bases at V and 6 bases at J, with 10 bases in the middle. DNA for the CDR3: TGTGCCAGCAGCGTAGAGGGGATGGGTCAGCCCCAGCATTTT. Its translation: CASSVEGMGQPQHF.

CDR3 amino acids: CASSLTWAPRTDTQYF. Written as DNA, the CDR3 is TGTGCCAGCAGCCTAACTTGGGCTCCACGAACAGATACGCAGTATTTT. The rearrangement joins TRBV11-2 to TRBJ2-3; D uncertain. Trimming pared 5 bases from V and 3 bases from J, leaving 18 bases between. Germline CDR1 and CDR2: SGHAT and FQNNGV. There are 16 residues in the CDR3.

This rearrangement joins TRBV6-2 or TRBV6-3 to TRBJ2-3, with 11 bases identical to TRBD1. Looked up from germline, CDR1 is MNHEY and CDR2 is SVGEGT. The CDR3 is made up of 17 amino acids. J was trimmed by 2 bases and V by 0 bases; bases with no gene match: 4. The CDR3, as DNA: TGTGCCAGCAGTTACTCTGGACAGGGGGCGAACACAGATACGCAGTATTTT. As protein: CASSYSGQGANTDTQYF.

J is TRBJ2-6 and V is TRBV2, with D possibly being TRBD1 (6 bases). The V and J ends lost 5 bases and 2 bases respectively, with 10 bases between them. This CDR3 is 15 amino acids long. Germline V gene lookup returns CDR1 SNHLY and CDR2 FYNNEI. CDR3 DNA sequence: TGTGCCAGCAGTACAGGGTCTCCTGGGGCCAACGTCCTGACTTTC. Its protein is CASSTGSPGANVLTF.

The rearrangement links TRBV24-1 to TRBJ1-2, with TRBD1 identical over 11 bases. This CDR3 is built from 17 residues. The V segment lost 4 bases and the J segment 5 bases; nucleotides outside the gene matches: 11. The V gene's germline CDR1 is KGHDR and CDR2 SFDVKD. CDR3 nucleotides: TGTGCCACCAGTGACCCCTCGGACAGGGGGCGTGATTATGGCTACACCTTC. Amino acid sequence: CATSDPSDRGRDYGYTF.

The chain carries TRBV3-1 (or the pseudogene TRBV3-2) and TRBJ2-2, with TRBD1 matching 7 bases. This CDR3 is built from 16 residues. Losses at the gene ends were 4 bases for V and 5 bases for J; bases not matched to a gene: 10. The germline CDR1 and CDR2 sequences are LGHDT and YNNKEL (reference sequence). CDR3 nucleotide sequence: TGTGCCAGCAGCCGAGGGGACAGACCCTTGACCGGGGAGCTGTTTTTT. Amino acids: CASSRGDRPLTGELFF.

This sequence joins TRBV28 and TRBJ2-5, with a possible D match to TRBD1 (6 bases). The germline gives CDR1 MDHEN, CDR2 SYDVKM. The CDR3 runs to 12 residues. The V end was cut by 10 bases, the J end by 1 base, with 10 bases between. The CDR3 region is CATRGGQETQYF. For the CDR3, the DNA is TGTGCCACAAGAGGGGGCCAAGAGACCCAGTACTTC.

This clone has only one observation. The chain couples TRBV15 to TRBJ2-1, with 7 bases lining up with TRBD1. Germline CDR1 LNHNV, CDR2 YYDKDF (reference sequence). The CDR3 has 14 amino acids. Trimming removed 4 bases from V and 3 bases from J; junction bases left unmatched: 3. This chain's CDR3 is CATSTDRDYNEQFF. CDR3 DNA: TGTGCCACCAGCACCGACAGGGACTACAATGAGCAGTTCTTC.

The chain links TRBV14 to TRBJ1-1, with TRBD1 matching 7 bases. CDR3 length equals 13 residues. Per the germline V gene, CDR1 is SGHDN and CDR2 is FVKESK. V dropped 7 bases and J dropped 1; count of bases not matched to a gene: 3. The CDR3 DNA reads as TGTGCCAGCAACAGGGGACGGAACACTGAAGCTTTCTTT. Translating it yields CASNRGRNTEAFF.

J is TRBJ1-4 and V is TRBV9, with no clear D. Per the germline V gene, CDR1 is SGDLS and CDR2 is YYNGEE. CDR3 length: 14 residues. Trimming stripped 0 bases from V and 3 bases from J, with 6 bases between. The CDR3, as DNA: TGTGCCAGCAGCGTAGGCCAGTCTAATGAAAAACTGTTTTTT. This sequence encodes CASSVGQSNEKLFF. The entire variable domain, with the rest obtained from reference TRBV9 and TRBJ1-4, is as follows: DSGVTQTPKHLITATGQRVTLRCSPRSGDLSVYWYQQSLDQGLQFLIQYYNGEERAKGNILERFSAQQFPDLHSELNLSSLELGDSALYFCASSVGQSNEKLFFGSGTQLSVL.

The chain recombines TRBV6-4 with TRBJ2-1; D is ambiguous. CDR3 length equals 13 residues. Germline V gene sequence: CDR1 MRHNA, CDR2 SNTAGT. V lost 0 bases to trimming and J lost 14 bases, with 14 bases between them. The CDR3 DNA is TGTGCCAGCAGTGACTCGAGCCGAGTAGATAAGTTCTTC. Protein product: CASSDSSRVDKFF.

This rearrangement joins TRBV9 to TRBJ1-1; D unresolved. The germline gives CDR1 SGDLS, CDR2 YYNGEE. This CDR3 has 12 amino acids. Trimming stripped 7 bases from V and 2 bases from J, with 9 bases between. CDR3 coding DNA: TGTGCCAGCGCGCGGAGCAACACTGAAGCTTTCTTT. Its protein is CASARSNTEAFF.

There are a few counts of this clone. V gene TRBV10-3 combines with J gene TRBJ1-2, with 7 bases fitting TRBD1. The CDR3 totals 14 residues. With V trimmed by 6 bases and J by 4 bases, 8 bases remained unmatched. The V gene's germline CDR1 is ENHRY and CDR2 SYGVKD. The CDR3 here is CAISEDRHSYGYTF. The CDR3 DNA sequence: TGTGCCATCAGCGAGGACAGGCACAGCTATGGCTACACCTTC.

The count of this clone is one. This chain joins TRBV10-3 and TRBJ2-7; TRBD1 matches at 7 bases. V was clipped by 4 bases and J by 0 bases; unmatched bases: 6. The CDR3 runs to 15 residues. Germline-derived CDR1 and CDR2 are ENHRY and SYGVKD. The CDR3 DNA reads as TGTGCCATCAGTGGAGAGCAGGGGGACTCCTACGAGCAGTACTTC. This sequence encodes CAISGEQGDSYEQYF.